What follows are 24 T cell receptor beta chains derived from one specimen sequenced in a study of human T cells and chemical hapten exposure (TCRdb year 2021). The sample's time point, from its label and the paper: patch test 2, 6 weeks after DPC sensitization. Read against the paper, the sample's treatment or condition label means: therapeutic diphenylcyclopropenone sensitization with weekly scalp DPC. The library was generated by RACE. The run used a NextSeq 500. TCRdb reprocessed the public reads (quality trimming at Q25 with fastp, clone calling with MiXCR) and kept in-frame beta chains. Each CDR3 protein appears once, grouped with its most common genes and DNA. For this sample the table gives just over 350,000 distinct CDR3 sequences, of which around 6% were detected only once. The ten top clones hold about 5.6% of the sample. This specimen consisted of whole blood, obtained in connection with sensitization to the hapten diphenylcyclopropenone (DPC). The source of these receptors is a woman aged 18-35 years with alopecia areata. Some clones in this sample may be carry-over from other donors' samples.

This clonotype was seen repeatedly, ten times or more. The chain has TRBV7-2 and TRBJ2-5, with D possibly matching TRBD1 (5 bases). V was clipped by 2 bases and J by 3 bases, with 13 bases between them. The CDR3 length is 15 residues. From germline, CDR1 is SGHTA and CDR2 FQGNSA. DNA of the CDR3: TGTGCCAGCAGCTTACAGGGTAGGGTCGAAGAGACCCAGTACTTC. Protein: CASSLQGRVEETQYF. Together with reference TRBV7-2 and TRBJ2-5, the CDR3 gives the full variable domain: GAGVSQSPSNKVTEKGKDVELRCDPISGHTALYWYRQSLGQGLEFLIYFQGNSAPDKSGLPSDRFSAERTGGSVSTLTIQRTQQEDSAVYLCASSLQGRVEETQYFGPGTRLLVL.

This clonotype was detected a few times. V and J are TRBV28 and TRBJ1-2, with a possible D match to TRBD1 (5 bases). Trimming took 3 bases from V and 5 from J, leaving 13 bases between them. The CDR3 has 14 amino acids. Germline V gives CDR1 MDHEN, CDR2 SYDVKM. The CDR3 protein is CASSFQGYRYGYTF. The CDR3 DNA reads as TGTGCCAGCAGTTTCCAGGGTTATAGATATGGCTACACCTTC.

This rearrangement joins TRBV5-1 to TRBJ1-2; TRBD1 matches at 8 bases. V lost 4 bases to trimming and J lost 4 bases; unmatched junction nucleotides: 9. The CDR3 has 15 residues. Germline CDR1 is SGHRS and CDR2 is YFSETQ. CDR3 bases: TGCGCCAGCAGCCCTCAGACAGGGGACGTCTATGGCTACACCTTC. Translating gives CASSPQTGDVYGYTF.

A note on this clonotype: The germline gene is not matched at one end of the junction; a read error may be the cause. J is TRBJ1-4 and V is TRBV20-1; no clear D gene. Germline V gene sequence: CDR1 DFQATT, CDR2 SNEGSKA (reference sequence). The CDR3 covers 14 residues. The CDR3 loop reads CCASVLAPNEKLFF. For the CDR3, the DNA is TGCTGTGCTAGCGTCCTAGCCCCAAATGAAAAACTGTTTTTT.

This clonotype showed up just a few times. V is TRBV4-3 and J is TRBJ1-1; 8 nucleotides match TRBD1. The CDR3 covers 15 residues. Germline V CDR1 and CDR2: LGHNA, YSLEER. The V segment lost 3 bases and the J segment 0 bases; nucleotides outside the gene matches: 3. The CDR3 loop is CASSHRQGLNTEAFF. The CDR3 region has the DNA TGCGCCAGCAGCCATAGACAGGGGCTGAACACTGAAGCTTTCTTT.

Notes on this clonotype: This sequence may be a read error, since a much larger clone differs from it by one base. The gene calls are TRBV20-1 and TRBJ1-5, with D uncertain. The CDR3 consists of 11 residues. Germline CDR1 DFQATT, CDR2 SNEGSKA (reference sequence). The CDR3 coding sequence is TGCAGTGCTGGCGGCGCCCAGCCCCAGCAATTT. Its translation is CSAGGAQPQQF.

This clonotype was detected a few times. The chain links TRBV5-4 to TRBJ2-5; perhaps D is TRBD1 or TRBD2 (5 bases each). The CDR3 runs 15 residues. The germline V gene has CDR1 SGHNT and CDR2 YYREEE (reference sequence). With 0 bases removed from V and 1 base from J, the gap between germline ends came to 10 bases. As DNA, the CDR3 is TGTGCCAGCAGCTTGGCCAAGGGGACCCAAGAGACCCAGTACTTC. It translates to CASSLAKGTQETQYF.

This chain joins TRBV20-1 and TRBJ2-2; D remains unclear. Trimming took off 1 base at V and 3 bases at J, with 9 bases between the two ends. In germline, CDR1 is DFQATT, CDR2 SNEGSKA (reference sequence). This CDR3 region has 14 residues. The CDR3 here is CSARARPDTGELFF. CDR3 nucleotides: TGCAGTGCTAGAGCGCGGCCAGACACCGGGGAGCTGTTTTTT.

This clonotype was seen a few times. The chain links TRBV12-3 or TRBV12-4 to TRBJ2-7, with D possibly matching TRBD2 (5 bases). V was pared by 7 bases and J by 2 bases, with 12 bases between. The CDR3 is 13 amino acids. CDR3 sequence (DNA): TGTGCCAGCATGGGGAGTAGAGCCTACGAGCAGTACTTC. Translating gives CASMGSRAYEQYF.

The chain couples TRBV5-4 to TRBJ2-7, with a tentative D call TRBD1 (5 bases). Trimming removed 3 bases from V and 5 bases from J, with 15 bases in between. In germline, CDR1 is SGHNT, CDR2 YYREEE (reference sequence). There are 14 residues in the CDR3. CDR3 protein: CASSSRQQVDEQYF. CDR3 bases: TGTGCCAGCAGCTCCCGACAGCAGGTCGACGAGCAGTACTTC.

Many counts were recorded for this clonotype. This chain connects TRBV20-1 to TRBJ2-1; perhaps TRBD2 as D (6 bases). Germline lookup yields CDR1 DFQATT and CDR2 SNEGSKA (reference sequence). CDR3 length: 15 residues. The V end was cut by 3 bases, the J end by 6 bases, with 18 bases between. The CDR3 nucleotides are TGCAGTGCTAGCGGGGGTGGACCTAAACCCAATGAGCAGTTCTTC. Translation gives CSASGGGPKPNEQFF.

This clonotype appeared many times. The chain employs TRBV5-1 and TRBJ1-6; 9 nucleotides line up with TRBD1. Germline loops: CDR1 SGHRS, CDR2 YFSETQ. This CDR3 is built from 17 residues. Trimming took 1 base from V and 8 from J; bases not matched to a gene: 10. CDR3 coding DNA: TGCGCCAGCAGCTTGAGTGGGGACAGGGTGAACTATTCACCCCTCCACTTT. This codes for CASSLSGDRVNYSPLHF.

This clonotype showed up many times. The CDR3 DNA sequence: TGTGCCAGCAGCGTAGAAGGGGGCACTGAAGCTTTCTTT. Its translation is CASSVEGGTEAFF. The V and J genes are TRBV9 and TRBJ1-1; D may be TRBD1 (6 bases). The CDR3 is made up of 13 amino acids. With 0 bases removed from V and 4 bases from J, the gap between germline ends came to 7 bases. Germline-derived CDR1 and CDR2 are SGDLS and YYNGEE.

The CDR3 loop reads CASSHDRGREQYF. The CDR3 region has the DNA TGTGCCAGCAGCCATGACAGGGGACGGGAGCAGTACTTC. V is TRBV5-6 and J is TRBJ2-7; 8 bases are a match to TRBD1. V lost 4 bases and J lost 7; bases outside the gene matches: 7. The CDR3 covers 13 residues. The germline V gene encodes CDR1 SGHDT and CDR2 YYEEEE.

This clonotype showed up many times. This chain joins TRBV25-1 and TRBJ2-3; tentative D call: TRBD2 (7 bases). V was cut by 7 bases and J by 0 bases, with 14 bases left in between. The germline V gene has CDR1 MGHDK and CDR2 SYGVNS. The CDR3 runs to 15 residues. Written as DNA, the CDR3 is TGTGCCAGCACCCCCCGGGGGGCAAGCACAGATACGCAGTATTTT. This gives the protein CASTPRGASTDTQYF. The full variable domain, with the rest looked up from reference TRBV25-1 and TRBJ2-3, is EADIYQTPRYLVIGTGKKITLECSQTMGHDKMYWYQQDPGMELHLIHYSYGVNSTEKGDLSSESTVSRIRTEHFPLTLESARPSHTSQYLCASTPRGASTDTQYFGPGTRLTVL.

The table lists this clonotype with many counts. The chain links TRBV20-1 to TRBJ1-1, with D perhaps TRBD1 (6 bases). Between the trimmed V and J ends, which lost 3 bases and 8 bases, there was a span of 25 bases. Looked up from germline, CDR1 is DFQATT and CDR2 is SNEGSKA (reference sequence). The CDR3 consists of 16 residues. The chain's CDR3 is CSASRSSHAVGTEAFF. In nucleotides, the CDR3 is TGCAGTGCTAGTCGGTCGAGCCACGCAGTCGGGACAGAAGCTTTCTTT.

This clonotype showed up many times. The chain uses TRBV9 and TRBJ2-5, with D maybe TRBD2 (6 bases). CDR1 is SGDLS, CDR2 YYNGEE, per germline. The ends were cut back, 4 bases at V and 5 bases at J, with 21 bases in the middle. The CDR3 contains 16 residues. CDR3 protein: CASSPQGGRPEETQYF. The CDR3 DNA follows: TGTGCCAGCAGCCCCCAAGGAGGGCGGCCGGAGGAGACCCAGTACTTC.

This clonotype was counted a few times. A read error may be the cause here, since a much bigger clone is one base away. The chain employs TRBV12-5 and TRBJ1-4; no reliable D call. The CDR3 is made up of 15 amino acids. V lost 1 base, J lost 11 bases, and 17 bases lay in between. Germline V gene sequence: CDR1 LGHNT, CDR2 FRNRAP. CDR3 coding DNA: TGTGCTAGTGGTTTGGGTATCAAAGTCGCGGATAAACTGTTTTTT. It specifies CASGLGIKVADKLFF.

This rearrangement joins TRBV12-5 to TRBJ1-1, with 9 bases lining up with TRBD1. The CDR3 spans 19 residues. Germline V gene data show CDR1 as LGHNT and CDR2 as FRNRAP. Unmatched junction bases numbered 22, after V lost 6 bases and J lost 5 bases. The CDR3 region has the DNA TGTGCTAGTGGCCCTGACCCGGGACAGGGCCTCGTAGGTGGAACTGAAGCTTTCTTT. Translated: CASGPDPGQGLVGGTEAFF.

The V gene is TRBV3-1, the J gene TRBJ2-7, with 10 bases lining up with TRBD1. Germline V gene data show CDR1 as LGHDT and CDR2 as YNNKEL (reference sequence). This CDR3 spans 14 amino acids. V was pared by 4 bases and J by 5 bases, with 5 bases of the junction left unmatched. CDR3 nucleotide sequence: TGTGCCAGCAGCCCGGGACAGGGGTTCGACGAGCAGTACTTC. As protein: CASSPGQGFDEQYF.

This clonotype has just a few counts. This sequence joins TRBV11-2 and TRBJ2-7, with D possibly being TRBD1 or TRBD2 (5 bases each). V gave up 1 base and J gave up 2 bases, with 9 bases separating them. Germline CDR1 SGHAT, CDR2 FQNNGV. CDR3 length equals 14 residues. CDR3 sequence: CASSLAPGPYEQYF. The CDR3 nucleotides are TGTGCCAGCAGCTTAGCACCGGGACCCTACGAGCAGTACTTC.

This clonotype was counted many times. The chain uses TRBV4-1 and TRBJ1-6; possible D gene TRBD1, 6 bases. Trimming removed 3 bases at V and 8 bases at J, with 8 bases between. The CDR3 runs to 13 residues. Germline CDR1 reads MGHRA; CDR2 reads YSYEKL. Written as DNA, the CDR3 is TGCGCCAGCAGCCAGGGGGCTGATTCACCCCTCCACTTT. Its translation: CASSQGADSPLHF.

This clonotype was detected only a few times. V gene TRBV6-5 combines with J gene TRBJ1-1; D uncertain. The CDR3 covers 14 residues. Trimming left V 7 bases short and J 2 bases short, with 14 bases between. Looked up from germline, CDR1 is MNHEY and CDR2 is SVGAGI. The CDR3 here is CASNDLPTNTEAFF. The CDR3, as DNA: TGTGCCAGCAACGATTTACCCACTAACACTGAAGCTTTCTTT.

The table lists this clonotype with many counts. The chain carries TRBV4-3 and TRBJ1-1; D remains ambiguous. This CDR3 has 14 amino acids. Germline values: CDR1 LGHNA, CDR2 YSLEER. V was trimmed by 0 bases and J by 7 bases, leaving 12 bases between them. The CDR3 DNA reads TGCGCCAGCAGCCAAGAGGACGTTAGAAGTGAAGCTTTCTTT. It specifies CASSQEDVRSEAFF.